Listed here is a single T cell receptor beta chain. What it binds is not known. Those patients who had chemo-refractory metastatic non-small-cell lung cancer were given focal radiation along with CTLA-4 blockade through ipilimumab. The sample belongs to a study of radiotherapy plus CTLA-4 blockade in lung cancer. About the research overall: In around 17% of patients, objective responses were seen; roughly 30% had disease control. Study results and caveats: Blood-borne expansion of tumor-derived TCR clones followed radiotherapy plus ipilimumab.

Trimming took off 4 bases at V and 1 base at J, with 11 bases between the two ends. Germline V gene data show CDR1 as SGHVS and CDR2 as FQNEAQ. There are 15 residues in the CDR3. TCRdb's table, derived via immunoSEQ multiplex PCR, lists solely in-frame clones and lacks some. The sample has about 48,000 clones, about 86% seen once; the top ten hold 15% to 20%. Sequences were derived from peripheral blood, sampled from a patient treated with radiotherapy plus ipilimumab. The clonotype was recovered from a human donor with non-small cell lung cancer that progressed on radiotherapy plus ipilimumab. Some clones in this sample may be carry-over from other donors' samples. The chain employs TRBV7-8 and TRBJ2-1, with D perhaps matching TRBD1 (6 bases). CDR3 sequence reads: CASSSLDSSYNEQFF. Here the CDR3 DNA reads TGTGCCAGCAGCTCCCTGGACAGTTCCTACAATGAGCAGTTCTTC.